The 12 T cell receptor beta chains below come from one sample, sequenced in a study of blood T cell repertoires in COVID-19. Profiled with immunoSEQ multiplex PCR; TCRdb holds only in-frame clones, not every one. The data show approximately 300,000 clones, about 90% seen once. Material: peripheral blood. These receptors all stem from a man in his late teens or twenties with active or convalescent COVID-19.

CDR3 coding DNA: TGCGCCAGCAGCCCCAGGACAGGGGGAGCCGCCTCCTACAATGAGCAGTTCTTC. It is translated as CASSPRTGGAASYNEQFF. The chain employs TRBV5-1 and TRBJ2-1; 10 nucleotides line up with TRBD1. V trimming: 4 bases; J trimming: 0 bases; junction bases outside the gene matches: 10. This CDR3 has 18 amino acids. CDR1 is SGHRS and CDR2 is YFSETQ in the germline V gene.

The CDR3 spells CASTGHTNTGELFF. For the CDR3, the DNA is TGTGCCAGCACGGGACACACGAACACCGGGGAGCTGTTTTTT. The rearrangement joins TRBV6-4 to TRBJ2-2, with D perhaps TRBD1 (6 bases). Between the trimmed V and J ends, which lost 7 bases and 0 bases, there was a span of 9 bases. The CDR3 totals 14 residues. Germline V gene data show CDR1 as MRHNA and CDR2 as SNTAGT.

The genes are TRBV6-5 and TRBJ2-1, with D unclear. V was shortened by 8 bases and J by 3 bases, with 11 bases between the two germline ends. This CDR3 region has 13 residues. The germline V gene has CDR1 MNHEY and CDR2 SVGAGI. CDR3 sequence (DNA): TGTGCCAGCTGTCGGTTTTACTACAATGAGCAGTTCTTC. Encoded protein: CASCRFYYNEQFF.

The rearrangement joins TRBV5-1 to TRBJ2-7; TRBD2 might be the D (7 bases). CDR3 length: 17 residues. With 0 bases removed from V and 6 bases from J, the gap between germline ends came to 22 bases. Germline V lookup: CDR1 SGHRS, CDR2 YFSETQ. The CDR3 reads CASSLALPGGPRAEQYF. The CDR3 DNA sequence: TGCGCCAGCAGCTTGGCCTTACCCGGGGGGCCAAGGGCCGAGCAGTACTTC. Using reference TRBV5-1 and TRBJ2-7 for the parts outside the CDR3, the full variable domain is KAGVTQTPRYLIKTRGQQVTLSCSPISGHRSVSWYQQTPGQGLQFLFEYFSETQRNKGNFPGRFSGRQFSNSRSEMNVSTLELGDSALYLCASSLALPGGPRAEQYFGPGTRLTVT.

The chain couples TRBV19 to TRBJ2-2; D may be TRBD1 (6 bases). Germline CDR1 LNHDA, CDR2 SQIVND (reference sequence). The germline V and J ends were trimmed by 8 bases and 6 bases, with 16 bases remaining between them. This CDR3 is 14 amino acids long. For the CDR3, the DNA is TGTGCCAGTTGCGAGACAGGCCCCCCCGGGGAGCTGTTTTTT. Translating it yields CASCETGPPGELFF.

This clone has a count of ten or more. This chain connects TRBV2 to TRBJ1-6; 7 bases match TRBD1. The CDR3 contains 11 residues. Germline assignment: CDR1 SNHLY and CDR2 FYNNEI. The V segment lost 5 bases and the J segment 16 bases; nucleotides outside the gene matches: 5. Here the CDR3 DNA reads TGTGCCAGCAGTTTACAGGGGCCTCTCCACTTT. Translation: CASSLQGPLHF.

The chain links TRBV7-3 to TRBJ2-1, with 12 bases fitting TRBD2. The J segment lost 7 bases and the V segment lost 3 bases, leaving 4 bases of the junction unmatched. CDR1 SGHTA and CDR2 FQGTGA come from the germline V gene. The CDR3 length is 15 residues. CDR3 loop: CASSLGGTSGNEQFF. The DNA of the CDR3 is TGTGCCAGCAGCTTGGGAGGGACTAGCGGGAATGAGCAGTTCTTC. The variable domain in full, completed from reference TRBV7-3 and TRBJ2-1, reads GAGVSQTPSNKVTEKGKYVELRCDPISGHTALYWYRQSLGQGPEFLIYFQGTGAADDSGLPNDRFFAVRPEGSVSTLKIQRTERGDSAVYLCASSLGGTSGNEQFFGPGTRLTVL.

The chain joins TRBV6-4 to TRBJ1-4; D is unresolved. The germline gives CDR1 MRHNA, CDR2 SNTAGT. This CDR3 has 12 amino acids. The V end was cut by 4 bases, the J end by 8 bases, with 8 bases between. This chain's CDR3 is CASSGRNEKLFF. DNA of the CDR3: TGTGCCAGCAGTGGCAGGAACGAAAAACTGTTTTTT.

The CDR3 bases are TGTGCCAGCAGCGTTAGCGGCGAAACTTTCTTT. Translated: CASSVSGETFF. V gene TRBV3-1 (or the pseudogene TRBV3-2) combines with J gene TRBJ1-1; no clear D gene. CDR3 length equals 11 residues. Germline CDR1 is LGHDT and CDR2 is YNNKEL (reference sequence). Trimming pared 5 bases from V and 12 bases from J, leaving 13 bases between.

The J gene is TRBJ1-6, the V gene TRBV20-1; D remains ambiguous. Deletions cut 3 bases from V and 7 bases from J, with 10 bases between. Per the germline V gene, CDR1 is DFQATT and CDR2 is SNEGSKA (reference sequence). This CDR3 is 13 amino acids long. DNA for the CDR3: TGCAGTGCTAGTGAATTGTTAAATTCACCCCTCCACTTT. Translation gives CSASELLNSPLHF.

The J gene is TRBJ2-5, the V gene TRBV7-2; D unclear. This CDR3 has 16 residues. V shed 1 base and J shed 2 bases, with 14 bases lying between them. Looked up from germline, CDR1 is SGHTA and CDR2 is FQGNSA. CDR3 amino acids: CASSLGVWAGQETQYF. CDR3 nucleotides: TGTGCCAGCAGCTTAGGGGTGTGGGCAGGACAAGAGACCCAGTACTTC.

This CDR3 reads CASRYQVGSTEAFF. The CDR3 nucleotides are TGCGCCAGCAGGTACCAGGTGGGGAGCACTGAAGCTTTCTTT. This chain connects TRBV5-1 to TRBJ1-1; D is unclear. This CDR3 comprises 14 residues. V was cut by 5 bases and J by 4 bases, with 15 bases left in between. Germline V gene sequence: CDR1 SGHRS, CDR2 YFSETQ.